These 3 T cell receptor beta chains originate from one sample sequenced in a study of blood T cell repertoires in COVID-19. Method: immunoSEQ multiplex PCR; TCRdb's copy keeps in-frame clones and lacks some. The table has more than 95,000 clones, roughly 90% seen once; the top ten hold roughly 5.5%. The sequenced sample was peripheral blood. Receptors originate from a human donor in a cohort sampled during active COVID-19.

The rearrangement uses TRBV6-5 and TRBJ1-5, with D possibly matching TRBD1 (5 bases). V dropped 5 bases and J dropped 6 bases, with 14 bases sitting between them. Germline V CDR1 and CDR2: MNHEY, SVGAGI. The length of the CDR3 is 14 residues. Here the CDR3 reads CASSRGGGGQPQHF. For the CDR3, the DNA is TGTGCCAGCAGTCGGGGGGGAGGTGGTCAGCCCCAGCATTTT.

J is TRBJ1-1 and V is TRBV5-6; D is unclear. From germline, CDR1 is SGHDT and CDR2 YYEEEE. The length of the CDR3 is 13 residues. The V end was cut by 4 bases, the J end by 8 bases, with 15 bases between. The CDR3 spells CASSPALAGEAFF. The CDR3 DNA sequence: TGTGCCAGCAGCCCCGCGCTCGCGGGGGAAGCTTTCTTT.

V and J are TRBV7-9 and TRBJ1-2, with 8 bases lining up with TRBD1. This CDR3 is 15 amino acids long. V lost 1 base to trimming and J lost 5 bases; unmatched junction nucleotides: 6. Germline assignment: CDR1 SEHNR and CDR2 FQNEAQ (reference sequence). The CDR3 sequence: CASSLEGRGLYGYTF. CDR3 bases: TGTGCCAGCAGCTTAGAGGGCAGGGGGCTGTATGGCTACACCTTC.